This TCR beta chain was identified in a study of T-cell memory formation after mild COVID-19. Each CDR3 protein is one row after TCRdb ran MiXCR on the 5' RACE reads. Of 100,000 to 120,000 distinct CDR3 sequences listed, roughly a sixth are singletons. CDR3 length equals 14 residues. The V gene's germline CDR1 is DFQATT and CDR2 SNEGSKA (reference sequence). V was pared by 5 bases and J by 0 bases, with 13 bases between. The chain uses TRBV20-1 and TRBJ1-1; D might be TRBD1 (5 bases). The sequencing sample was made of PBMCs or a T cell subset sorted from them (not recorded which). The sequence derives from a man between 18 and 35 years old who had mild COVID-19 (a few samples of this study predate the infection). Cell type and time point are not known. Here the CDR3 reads CSASPDSLNTEAFF. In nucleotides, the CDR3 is TGCAGTGCTTCACCTGACAGCCTGAACACTGAAGCTTTCTTT.